What follows is one T cell receptor beta chain and its context. The data derive from a study of CD8+ T cells in alopecia areata. Trimming at V came to 1 base and at J to 5 bases, leaving 6 bases not matched to a gene. Looked up from germline, CDR1 is SQVTM and CDR2 is ANQGSEA. CDR3 length equals 15 residues. Isolated RNA was reverse transcribed into cDNA used as the sequencing template. Generated by immunoSEQ multiplex PCR, the TCRdb table keeps only in-frame clones and is missing some. This repertoire shows under 250,000 clones, 50% to 60% found once; its top ten account for under 0.5%. As part of sample collection, lesional scalp punch biopsies and peripheral blood were taken from alopecia areata patients.

V is TRBV29-1 and J is TRBJ2-5, with TRBD2 matching 11 bases. This sequence was found in a human donor with alopecia areata. The specimen was CD4+ T cells sorted from blood, collected at week 0. CDR3 region: CSVEALAGGRETQYF. In DNA, the CDR3 is TGCAGCGTTGAAGCGCTAGCGGGGGGTCGCGAGACCCAGTACTTC.